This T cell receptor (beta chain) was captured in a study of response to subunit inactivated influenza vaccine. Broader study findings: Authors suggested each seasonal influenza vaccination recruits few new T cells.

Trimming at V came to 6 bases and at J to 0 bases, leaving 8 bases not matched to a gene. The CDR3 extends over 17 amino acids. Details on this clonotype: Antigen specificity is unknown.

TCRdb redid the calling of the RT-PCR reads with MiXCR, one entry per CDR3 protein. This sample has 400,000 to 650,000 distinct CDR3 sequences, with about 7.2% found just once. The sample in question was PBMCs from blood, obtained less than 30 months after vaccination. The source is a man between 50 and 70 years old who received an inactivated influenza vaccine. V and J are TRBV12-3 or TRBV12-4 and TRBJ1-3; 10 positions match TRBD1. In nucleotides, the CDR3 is TGTGCCAGCAGGGGACAGGGGAGCACTTTCTCTGGAAACACCATATATTTT. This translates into CASRGQGSTFSGNTIYF.